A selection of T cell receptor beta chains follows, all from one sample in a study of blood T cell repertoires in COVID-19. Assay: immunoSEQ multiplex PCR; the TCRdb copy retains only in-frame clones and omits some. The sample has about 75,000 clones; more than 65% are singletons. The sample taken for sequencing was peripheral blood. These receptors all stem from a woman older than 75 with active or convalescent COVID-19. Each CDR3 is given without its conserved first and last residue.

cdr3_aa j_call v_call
ASSFGLADQETQY TRBJ2-5 TRBV28
ASSLPGGGKLF TRBJ1-4 TRBV13
ASSFLLGRETQY TRBJ2-5 TRBV27
ASSLTGTANGYT TRBJ1-2 TRBV19
ASSLGVGGPYNEQF TRBJ2-1 TRBV5-4
ASSQGTGFNQPQH TRBJ1-5 TRBV3-1/TRBV3-2
ASSLSRGQGYGYT TRBJ1-2 TRBV27
ATSEDSYGYT TRBJ1-2 TRBV24-1
ASSLGRGYEQY TRBJ2-7 TRBV13
ASSIQGQPPYEQY TRBJ2-7 TRBV19
ASSLEADQPQH TRBJ1-5 TRBV7-9
ASSEWGLTTDTQY TRBJ2-3 TRBV2
ASSSRGTGRAYEQY TRBJ2-7 TRBV27
SYGTGRGYEQY TRBJ2-7 TRBV29-1
ASSLAVAGAQETQY TRBJ2-5 TRBV7-7
ASSYSWALGNTIY TRBJ1-3 TRBV6-5
ASRDSYNSPLH TRBJ1-6 TRBV19
ATQRHPGQGGTGELF TRBJ2-2 TRBV24-1
ASERWAGGSYEQF TRBJ2-1 TRBV12-5
ASSSQAGGVNEQF TRBJ2-1 TRBV7-3